The 32 T cell receptor beta chains reported below all come from one sample, sequenced in a study of T cell changes during pregnancy in multiple sclerosis (dated by TCRdb to between 2018 and 2021). Libraries were prepared through the immunoSEQ multiplex PCR assay. Entries here come from immuneACCESS through TCRdb and include only in-frame sequences with V and J called. Some clones fail to appear in such tables; in the studies checked, an unresolved V gene covers under half of the shortfall, and the cause of the remainder is unknown. In this sample the table shows fewer than 100,000 clones, about 88% of which occur a single time. The ten largest clones capture 1.5% to 2% of the sample. Sequencing was performed on peripheral blood, taken before pregnancy. These receptor sequences come from a female donor with multiple sclerosis, enrolled in a pregnancy study.

The chain carries TRBV4-3 and TRBJ2-1; D ambiguous. Looked up from germline, CDR1 is LGHNA and CDR2 is YSLEER. V lost 1 base and J 8 bases, leaving 9 bases between the germline ends. The CDR3 loop spans 13 amino acids. This CDR3 reads CASSQVSGYEQFF. The CDR3 bases are TGCGCCAGCAGCCAAGTTTCAGGTTATGAGCAGTTCTTC.

The CDR3 spells CASGARGSGQPQHF. The DNA for the CDR3 is TGTGCCAGCGGAGCTCGGGGGTCAGGGCAGCCCCAGCATTTT. The chain links TRBV25-1 to TRBJ1-5; D is possibly TRBD1 (5 bases). V was trimmed by 8 bases and J by 7 bases, leaving 18 bases between them. CDR1 is MGHDK, CDR2 SYGVNS, per germline. The CDR3 sequence is 14 residues long.

The chain is built from TRBV4-3 and TRBJ1-2; tentatively, D is TRBD1 (6 bases). This CDR3 has 15 residues. V was shortened by 4 bases and J by 0 bases, with 12 bases between the two germline ends. The V gene's germline CDR1 is LGHNA and CDR2 YSLEER. The CDR3 is CASSPQGSSNYGYTF. CDR3 nucleotide sequence: TGCGCCAGCAGCCCCCAGGGGTCCTCTAACTATGGCTACACCTTC.

This rearrangement joins TRBV7-8 to TRBJ2-1, with D perhaps matching TRBD1 (6 bases). Germline values: CDR1 SGHVS, CDR2 FQNEAQ. V gave up 1 base and J gave up 5 bases, with 15 bases separating them. The CDR3 loop spans 16 amino acids. CDR3 sequence: CASSLDRPEGDNEQFF. The DNA of the CDR3 is TGTGCCAGCAGCTTAGACCGCCCTGAGGGGGACAATGAGCAGTTCTTC.

This chain joins TRBV11-1 and TRBJ1-3; D is ambiguous. The CDR3 sequence is 13 residues long. Germline V lookup: CDR1 SGHAT, CDR2 FQDESV (reference sequence). V dropped 5 bases and J dropped 1 base, with 6 bases sitting between them. Here the CDR3 DNA reads TGTGCCAGCAGCCGCGTATCTGGAAACACCATATATTTT. Protein: CASSRVSGNTIYF.

J is TRBJ1-1 and V is TRBV5-1; D not resolved. CDR3 size: 14 residues. Germline V gene lookup returns CDR1 SGHRS and CDR2 YFSETQ. The ends were cut back, 6 bases at V and 4 bases at J, with 16 bases in the middle. Here the CDR3 reads CASKVGGMATEAFF. CDR3 coding DNA: TGCGCCAGCAAGGTGGGAGGGATGGCCACTGAAGCTTTCTTT.

V is TRBV9 and J is TRBJ2-1; 14 nucleotides match TRBD2. The CDR3 runs 17 residues. The germline gives CDR1 SGDLS, CDR2 YYNGEE. Trimming cost V 3 bases and J 0 bases; bases outside gene matches: 2. DNA of the CDR3: TGTGCCAGCAGCGGAGGACTAGCGGGGGGCTCCTACAATGAGCAGTTCTTC. As protein: CASSGGLAGGSYNEQFF.

This clone was seen only once. The chain joins TRBV27 to TRBJ2-6, with D possibly matching TRBD1 (6 bases). The CDR3 runs 15 residues. Germline assignment: CDR1 MNHEY and CDR2 SMNVEV (reference sequence). V lost 5 bases to trimming and J lost 2 bases, with 10 bases between them. CDR3 in DNA: TGTGCCAGCAGTGGACGGACAGCTGGGGCCAACGTCCTGACTTTC. It translates to CASSGRTAGANVLTF. The full variable domain, in which reference TRBV27 and TRBJ2-6 provide the parts outside the CDR3, is EAQVTQNPRYLITVTGKKLTVTCSQNMNHEYMSWYRQDPGLGLRQIYYSMNVEVTDKGDVPEGYKVSRKEKRNFPLILESPSPNQTSLYFCASSGRTAGANVLTFGAGSRLTVL.

The chain has TRBV9 and TRBJ2-2; 7 bases are a match to TRBD1. Germline loops: CDR1 SGDLS, CDR2 YYNGEE. V shed 1 base, J shed 4 bases, and the junction held 10 bases outside the gene matches. The CDR3 is 17 amino acids. CDR3 protein: CASSVSPMRGRTGELFF. The CDR3 nucleotides are TGTGCCAGCAGCGTATCCCCCATGAGGGGGCGCACCGGGGAGCTGTTTTTT.

The chain uses TRBV28 and TRBJ1-2; 8 nucleotides match TRBD1. Germline loops: CDR1 MDHEN, CDR2 SYDVKM. Unmatched junction bases numbered 9, after V lost 4 bases and J lost 8 bases. This CDR3 has 14 amino acids. CDR3 sequence (DNA): TGTGCCAGCAGTTCCCCGGGACAGGTGAACGGCTACACCTTC. This gives the protein CASSSPGQVNGYTF.

This clone is a singleton in its sample. This chain links TRBV4-1 with TRBJ2-7; TRBD1 agrees at 9 bases. J lost 2 bases, V lost 2 bases, and 4 bases had no gene match. Germline V CDR1 and CDR2: MGHRA, YSYEKL. The CDR3 covers 15 residues. CDR3: CASSQRDRETYEQYF. The DNA of the CDR3 is TGCGCCAGCAGCCAAAGGGACAGGGAGACCTACGAGCAGTACTTC.

The J gene is TRBJ1-6, the V gene TRBV6-1; possible D gene TRBD1, 6 bases. The germline CDR1 and CDR2 sequences are MNHNS and SASEGT. The CDR3 is 18 amino acids. Deletions cut 2 bases from V and 0 bases from J, with 14 bases between. The CDR3 DNA follows: TGTGCCAGCAGTGAATGGGTAGACAGGAGCTCCTATAATTCACCCCTCCACTTT. Amino acids: CASSEWVDRSSYNSPLHF.

The rearrangement uses TRBV7-9 and TRBJ1-1; the D is unclear. V was trimmed by 5 bases and J by 1 base, leaving 20 bases between them. Germline CDR1 and CDR2: SEHNR and FQNEAQ (reference sequence). The CDR3 has 17 residues. Here the CDR3 DNA reads TGTGCCAGCAGCCGCGGGTTTGGGTATTCGAGGAACACTGAAGCTTTCTTT. Residues: CASSRGFGYSRNTEAFF.

J is TRBJ1-3 and V is TRBV4-1; D call uncertain. In germline, CDR1 is MGHRA, CDR2 YSYEKL. The V gene lost 3 bases and the J gene lost 2 bases, with 8 bases spanning the gap. This CDR3 is 14 amino acids long. This CDR3 is CASSHAGAGNTIYF. The DNA for the CDR3 is TGCGCCAGCAGCCATGCCGGGGCTGGAAACACCATATATTTT.

The rearrangement joins TRBV9 to TRBJ1-4; TRBD1 agrees at 11 bases. Germline CDR1 and CDR2: SGDLS and YYNGEE. The CDR3 covers 15 residues. Trimming cost V 5 bases and J 5 bases; bases outside gene matches: 5. CDR3 DNA sequence: TGTGCCAGCAGACGGACAGGGGGCGCGAATGAAAAACTGTTTTTT. Translation: CASRRTGGANEKLFF.

This chain uses TRBV10-3 with TRBJ2-5; D gene ambiguous. V shed 3 bases and J shed 4 bases, with 3 bases lying between them. This CDR3 has 11 residues. Germline V gene data show CDR1 as ENHRY and CDR2 as SYGVKD. CDR3 sequence reads: CAISDRETQYF. The CDR3 DNA follows: TGTGCCATCAGTGATCGAGAGACCCAGTACTTC.

The V and J genes are TRBV11-2 and TRBJ1-3; unclear D gene. V lost 0 bases and J lost 4, with 10 bases in between. This CDR3 region has 15 residues. The germline gives CDR1 SGHAT, CDR2 FQNNGV. CDR3 nucleotide sequence: TGTGCCAGCAGCTTAGAGCCCTCGGGGGGAAACACCATATATTTT. As protein: CASSLEPSGGNTIYF.

Only one count was recorded for this clone. The CDR3 DNA follows: TGTGCCAGCAGCTTACGGGGGGGTAGCGGCTCCTACGAGCAGTACTTC. The encoded protein is CASSLRGGSGSYEQYF. The rearrangement joins TRBV5-4 to TRBJ2-7, with TRBD2 matching over 8 bases. In germline, CDR1 is SGHNT, CDR2 YYREEE (reference sequence). This CDR3 contains 16 residues. J was trimmed by 0 bases and V by 2 bases; bases with no gene match: 7.

The chain employs TRBV21-1 and TRBJ1-1. TRBV21-1 is noted as a pseudogene. This CDR3 spans 11 amino acids. The CDR3 DNA follows: TGTGCCAGCATGGGGGGCACTGAAGCTTTCTTT. As protein: CASMGGTEAFF.

The genes are TRBV29-1 and TRBJ1-4; 7 positions match TRBD1. The CDR3 is 16 residues long. Germline CDR1 reads SQVTM; CDR2 reads ANQGSEA. Losses at the gene ends were 6 bases for V and 3 bases for J; bases not matched to a gene: 13. The CDR3 DNA sequence: TGCAGCGTCCCCGGTTTTCAGGGGGTAGCTAATGAAAAACTGTTTTTT. Translating it yields CSVPGFQGVANEKLFF.

In its sample, this clone was seen once. As DNA, the CDR3 is TGTGCCAGCAGTGGGGAAGGGGGAGCTTTCTTT. Amino acids: CASSGEGGAFF. The V gene is TRBV2, the J gene TRBJ1-1; D perhaps matches TRBD1 (6 bases). The germline V gene encodes CDR1 SNHLY and CDR2 FYNNEI. The CDR3 has 11 amino acids. The ends were cut back, 4 bases at V and 10 bases at J, with 10 bases in the middle.

The chain links TRBV5-1 to TRBJ2-7; TRBD2 matches at 11 bases. Germline V gene data show CDR1 as SGHRS and CDR2 as YFSETQ. This CDR3 has 18 amino acids. Trimming removed 0 bases from V and 1 base from J; junction bases left unmatched: 9. CDR3 region: CASSLAGSGGVGSYEQYF. The CDR3 coding sequence is TGCGCCAGCAGCTTGGCTGGTAGCGGGGGGGTTGGGTCCTACGAGCAGTACTTC.

The CDR3 DNA reads TGCGCCAGCAGCTTGGGACAGGGGGATGGCTACACCTTC. Translated, it gives CASSLGQGDGYTF. The V call is TRBV5-1, the J call TRBJ1-2, with TRBD1 identical over 9 bases. J gave up 6 bases and V 0 bases, and 0 bases lay outside the gene matches. From germline, CDR1 is SGHRS and CDR2 YFSETQ. The CDR3 length is 13 residues.

V is TRBV5-4 and J is TRBJ2-7; TRBD2 matches 9 bases. The CDR3 runs to 15 residues. CDR1 and CDR2 (germline): SGHNT, YYREEE (reference sequence). The trim removed 1 base at V and 2 bases at J, leaving 4 bases unmatched. In nucleotides, the CDR3 is TGTGCCAGCAGCTTGTGGCGGGGGGGAACCTACGAGCAGTACTTC. Translation: CASSLWRGGTYEQYF.

In DNA, the CDR3 is TGCGCCAGCAGCTTAGCGGACAGGGGCTTAGGCGAGCAGTTCTTC. Translation: CASSLADRGLGEQFF. The rearrangement links TRBV5-1 to TRBJ2-1; 9 positions agree with TRBD1. The CDR3 totals 15 residues. V lost 2 bases, J lost 10 bases, and 10 bases stayed unmatched. Germline assignment: CDR1 SGHRS and CDR2 YFSETQ. Variable domain in full (rest from reference TRBV5-1 and TRBJ2-1): KAGVTQTPRYLIKTRGQQVTLSCSPISGHRSVSWYQQTPGQGLQFLFEYFSETQRNKGNFPGRFSGRQFSNSRSEMNVSTLELGDSALYLCASSLADRGLGEQFFGPGTRLTVL.

This clone was recorded once. The chain employs TRBV2 and TRBJ2-2; D may be TRBD1 (5 bases). The CDR3 runs 13 residues. Between the trimmed V and J ends, which lost 11 bases and 3 bases, there was a span of 13 bases. Germline V CDR1 and CDR2: SNHLY, FYNNEI. The chain's CDR3 is CAGRQLYTGELFF. DNA for the CDR3: TGTGCCGGAAGACAGCTTTACACCGGGGAGCTGTTTTTT.

The chain combines TRBV9 with TRBJ2-1; 8 positions match TRBD1. The V and J ends lost 3 bases and 6 bases, in that order; junction bases with no gene match: 5. The germline V gene encodes CDR1 SGDLS and CDR2 YYNGEE. This CDR3 spans 14 amino acids. CDR3 bases: TGTGCCAGCAGCGGGACAGGGTGGAGCAATGAGCAGTTCTTC. Translating it yields CASSGTGWSNEQFF. The full variable domain, in which reference TRBV9 and TRBJ2-1 provide the parts outside the CDR3, is DSGVTQTPKHLITATGQRVTLRCSPRSGDLSVYWYQQSLDQGLQFLIQYYNGEERAKGNILERFSAQQFPDLHSELNLSSLELGDSALYFCASSGTGWSNEQFFGPGTRLTVL.

The chain has TRBV18 and TRBJ1-4; no definite D call. Looked up from germline, CDR1 is KGHSH and CDR2 is LQKENI. The CDR3 runs 15 residues. V was trimmed by 4 bases and J by 1 base, leaving 10 bases between them. The CDR3 DNA follows: TGTGCCAGCTCACAAGCGGACGGAACTAATGAAAAACTGTTTTTT. The encoded protein is CASSQADGTNEKLFF.

The count of this clone is one. The chain is built from TRBV6-1 and TRBJ2-3, with 7 bases lining up with TRBD1. Germline loops: CDR1 MNHNS, CDR2 SASEGT. The CDR3 loop spans 14 amino acids. V was clipped by 2 bases and J by 4 bases; unmatched bases: 3. The chain's CDR3 is CASSELRGPDTQYF. The CDR3 DNA sequence: TGTGCCAGCAGTGAATTAAGGGGGCCAGATACGCAGTATTTT.

The V and J genes are TRBV7-9 and TRBJ2-1; 8 nucleotides match TRBD1. In germline, CDR1 is SEHNR, CDR2 FQNEAQ (reference sequence). The CDR3 loop spans 15 amino acids. V dropped 4 bases and J dropped 8; count of bases not matched to a gene: 10. DNA of the CDR3: TGTGCCAGCAGCTCAGGACAGGGTAGTAAGGATGAGCAGTTCTTC. Translating it yields CASSSGQGSKDEQFF.

The chain links TRBV5-6 to TRBJ2-4; 10 bases agree with TRBD1. V lost 6 bases and J lost 0; bases outside the gene matches: 9. The CDR3 contains 17 residues. Germline CDR1 reads SGHDT; CDR2 reads YYEEEE. The CDR3 coding sequence is TGTGCCAGCACCGACAGGGGGCTTTCCCTAGCCAAAAACATTCAGTACTTC. This encodes CASTDRGLSLAKNIQYF.

The CDR3 nucleotides are TGCGCCAGCAGCCAAGACTACCTAGGCACAGAGCAGTTCTTC. Translating gives CASSQDYLGTEQFF. The J gene is TRBJ2-1, the V gene TRBV4-3, with unresolved D. Germline V CDR1 and CDR2: LGHNA, YSLEER. The CDR3 runs to 14 residues. V lost 0 bases to trimming and J lost 10 bases, with 13 bases between them.